This TCR beta chain emerged from a study of lymphopenia after photon versus proton radiotherapy. Here immunoSEQ multiplex PCR was the method, and the copy in TCRdb shows in-frame clones only, minus some. This sample has 150,000 to 200,000 clones, with roughly nine tenths found just once. Trimming removed 6 bases from V and 0 bases from J, with 12 bases in between. Per the germline V gene, CDR1 is MDHEN and CDR2 is SYDVKM. The length of the CDR3 is 14 residues. Concerning this clone: As yet, its antigen is unknown.

General observations from the study: A bigger post-nadir fall in TCR diversity correlated inversely with survival time in deceased patients. Under photons, naive T cells and diversity fell while effector/memory populations rose. Oligoclonal CD8+ Temra expansion after nadir drove photon patients' diversity drop.

The sample consisted of peripheral blood, taken from a patient treated with photon-based radiotherapy. The receptor comes from a man aged 50 or older with gastric cancer. The chain uses TRBV28 and TRBJ2-7; tentative D call: TRBD1 (5 bases). Here the CDR3 DNA reads TGTGCCAGCAGACGTGACAGAGTCTCCTACGAGCAGTACTTC. Protein product: CASRRDRVSYEQYF.